This T cell receptor beta chain came from a study of identical twins. This clonotype showed up just a few times. J was trimmed by 8 bases and V by 7 bases; bases with no gene match: 4. This CDR3 has 12 amino acids. Germline V gene data show CDR1 as KGHSH and CDR2 as LQKENI. MiXCR was run by TCRdb on the 5' RACE reads, yielding one entry per CDR3 protein. Of 200,000 to 250,000 distinct CDR3 sequences in the sample, more than 9.5% are singletons; the top ten hold about 3.9%. These data also featured in a second study, about yellow fever vaccine responses in identical twins.

The V gene is TRBV18, the J gene TRBJ2-1; 8 bases are shared with TRBD1. Specimen: memory (CD45RO+) T cells sorted from blood. The sequence derives from a woman younger than 35 in good health. DNA of the CDR3: TGTGCCAGCTTAGACAGGGGCCATGAGCAGTTCTTC. It encodes CASLDRGHEQFF.